This entry concerns a single TCR beta chain. The target of this receptor is not known. The sample holds no much larger clone one base away, and base qualities are not on file. TCRbeta CDR3 regions were amplified from genomic DNA by means of the immunoSEQ Assay, a bias-controlled multiplex PCR. For the original study's pipeline: The number of nucleated cells in each sample was estimated by amplification of reference gene primers within the assay. Sequence reads were collapsed and filtered to measure the absolute abundance of every unique TCRbeta CDR3 rearrangement. Productive Simpson clonality was computed per sample as the square root of Simpson's diversity index over productive rearrangements. TCRdb retrieved this table from immuneACCESS and kept in-frame rearrangements only. Not all clones are present; in checked studies, unresolved V genes account for under half, and no reason is known for the remainder. D and trimming were read from the DNA, whereas the V and J calls and clone size are those reported in that table. This sample lists 54,000 or so clones; approximately 83% were detected once. Clones ranked in the top ten supply 3.5% of the sample.

The collaborating institutions used their own protocols to collect whole blood in K2EDTA tubes. Collaborator samples were shipped for TCRbeta analysis as frozen whole blood, isolated PBMCs, or DNA extracted from either sample type. The data originate from a study of blood T cell repertoires in COVID-19 (TCRdb year 2020). Looking at the study overall: Collaborator samples came from the United States, Italy and Spain and covered acute and convalescent phases of COVID-19. The repertoires were released in a freely available public database meant as a resource for research on the immune response to SARS-CoV-2. Sample metadata almost always included a de-identified subject ID, COVID-19 status, age in years and sex. Samples were obtained from the ongoing ImmuneRACE study (first 160 participants) and from some 1,200 subjects provided by 6 global collaborators. Where available, HLA class I and class II types were taken from metadata supplied by the sample provider and were not determined by assay-based typing. Deeply sampled blood TCRbeta repertoires from subjects exposed to, actively infected with, or recovered from COVID-19 were included in the dataset. The prospective study material was composed of cDNA or gDNA derived from T cells, B-cell-depleted T cells, or PBMCs.

Including the terminal cysteine and phenylalanine, the CDR3 comprises 16 residues. Only the CDR3 region is kept as DNA, spanning 48 bases read in frame from base 1. The germline V gene (reference sequence) yields LGHDT for CDR1 and YNNKEL for CDR2. V drops 1 base and J drops 5 bases, leaving 17 bases in between. Overall study results and their limits: Clinical and demographic metadata were provided uncurated, with the amount varying by source and participant.

This TCR was sampled from an elderly woman with acute or convalescent COVID-19. The sequence links TRBV3-1 (or the pseudogene TRBV3-2) to TRBJ1-1; the D gene assignment is ambiguous. Sequenced: peripheral blood. The DNA reads as follows: TGTGCCAGCAGCCAAGTCCGAGAATCCTTCTTTACTGAAGCTTTCTTT. The resulting protein is CASSQVRESFFTEAFF.